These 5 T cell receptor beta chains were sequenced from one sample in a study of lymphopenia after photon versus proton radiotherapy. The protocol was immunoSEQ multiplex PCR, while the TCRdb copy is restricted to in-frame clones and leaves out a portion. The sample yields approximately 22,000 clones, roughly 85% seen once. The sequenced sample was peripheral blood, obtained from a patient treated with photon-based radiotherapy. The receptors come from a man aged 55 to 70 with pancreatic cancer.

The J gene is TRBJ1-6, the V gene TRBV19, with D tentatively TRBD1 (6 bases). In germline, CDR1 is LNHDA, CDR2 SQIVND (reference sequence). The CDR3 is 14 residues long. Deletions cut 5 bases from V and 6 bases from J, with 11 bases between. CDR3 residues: CASSEGGGNSPLHF. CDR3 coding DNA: TGTGCCAGTAGTGAAGGGGGTGGTAATTCACCCCTCCACTTT.

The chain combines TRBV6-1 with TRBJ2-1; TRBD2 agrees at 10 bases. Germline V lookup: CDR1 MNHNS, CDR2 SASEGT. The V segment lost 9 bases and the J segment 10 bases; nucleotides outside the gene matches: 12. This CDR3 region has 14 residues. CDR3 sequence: CARTQSNSGGEQFF. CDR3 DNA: TGTGCCAGGACGCAATCGAATAGCGGGGGGGAGCAGTTCTTC.

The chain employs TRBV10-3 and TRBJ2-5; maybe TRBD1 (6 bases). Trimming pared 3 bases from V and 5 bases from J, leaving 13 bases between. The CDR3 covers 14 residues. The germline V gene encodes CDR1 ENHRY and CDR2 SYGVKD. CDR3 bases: TGTGCCATCAGTGAACAGGGTGTAATTGAGACCCAGTACTTC. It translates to CAISEQGVIETQYF.

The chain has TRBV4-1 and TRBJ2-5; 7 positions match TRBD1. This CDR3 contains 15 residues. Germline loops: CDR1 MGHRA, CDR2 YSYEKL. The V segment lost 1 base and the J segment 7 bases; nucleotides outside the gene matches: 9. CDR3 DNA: TGCGCCAGCAGCCAAGTACAGGGGCCCTCTTGGACCCAGTACTTC. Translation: CASSQVQGPSWTQYF.

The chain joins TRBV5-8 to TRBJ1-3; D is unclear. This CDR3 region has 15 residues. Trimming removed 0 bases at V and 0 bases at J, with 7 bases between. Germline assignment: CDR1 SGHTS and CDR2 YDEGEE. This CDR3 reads CASSLAAFSGNTIYF. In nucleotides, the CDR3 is TGTGCCAGCAGCTTGGCCGCATTCTCTGGAAACACCATATATTTT.